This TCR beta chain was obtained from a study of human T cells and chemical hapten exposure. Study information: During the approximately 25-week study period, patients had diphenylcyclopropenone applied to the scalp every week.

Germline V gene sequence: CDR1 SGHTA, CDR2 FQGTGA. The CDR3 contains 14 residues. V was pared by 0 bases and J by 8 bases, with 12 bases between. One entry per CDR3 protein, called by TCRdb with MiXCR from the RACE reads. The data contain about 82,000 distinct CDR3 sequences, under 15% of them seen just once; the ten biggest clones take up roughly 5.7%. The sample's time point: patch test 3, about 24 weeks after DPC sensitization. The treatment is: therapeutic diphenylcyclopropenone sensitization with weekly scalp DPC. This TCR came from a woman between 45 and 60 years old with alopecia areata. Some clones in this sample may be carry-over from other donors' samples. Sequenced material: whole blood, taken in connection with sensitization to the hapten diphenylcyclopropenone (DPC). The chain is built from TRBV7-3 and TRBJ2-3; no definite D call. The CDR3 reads CASSLTVEWSTQYF. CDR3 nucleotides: TGTGCCAGCAGCTTAACGGTGGAATGGAGTACGCAGTATTTT.